One sample yielded the 17 T cell receptor beta chains listed below, sequenced in a study of vaccination effects on CD4 cells after COVID-19. Profiled with immunoSEQ multiplex PCR; TCRdb holds only in-frame clones, not every one. The data contain about 66,000 clones, 65% to 75% of them seen just once; the ten biggest clones take up approximately 20%. No antigen has been assigned to these receptors. Scientists isolated CD4+ T cells after a roughly nine-day culture period ended. Source: CD4+ T cells from PBMCs cultured without peptide, taken before COVID-19 vaccination. These receptors came from a human donor who had a prior SARS-CoV-2 infection.

This chain connects TRBV2 to TRBJ1-2; D not resolved. This CDR3 has 13 amino acids. With 6 bases removed from V and 1 base from J, the gap between germline ends came to 9 bases. Germline assignment: CDR1 SNHLY and CDR2 FYNNEI. CDR3 amino acids: CASRTGFNYGYTF. The DNA of the CDR3 is TGTGCCAGCAGGACGGGATTTAACTATGGCTACACCTTC.

The chain carries TRBV19 and TRBJ1-2, with TRBD1 identical over 8 bases. The germline gives CDR1 LNHDA, CDR2 SQIVND (reference sequence). The CDR3 is 16 residues long. The trim removed 4 bases at V and 4 bases at J, leaving 11 bases unmatched. The chain's CDR3 is CASSKGPQGAVYGYTF. The CDR3 DNA is TGTGCCAGTAGTAAAGGCCCCCAGGGGGCGGTCTATGGCTACACCTTC.

This rearrangement joins TRBV5-5 to TRBJ2-1; D possibly corresponds to TRBD2 (5 bases). V was cut by 0 bases and J by 9 bases, with 16 bases left in between. The CDR3 length is 15 residues. Germline assignment: CDR1 SGHKS and CDR2 YYEKEE (reference sequence). CDR3 sequence: CASSLVPTNNGEQFF. CDR3 nucleotides: TGTGCCAGCAGCTTGGTTCCGACTAACAACGGTGAGCAGTTCTTC.

The chain employs TRBV3-1 (or the pseudogene TRBV3-2) and TRBJ2-7, with D perhaps TRBD2 (5 bases). Per the germline V gene, CDR1 is LGHDT and CDR2 is YNNKEL (reference sequence). The V gene lost 4 bases and the J gene lost 3 bases, with 10 bases spanning the gap. The length of the CDR3 is 13 residues. CDR3 loop: CASSPGGNYEQYF. CDR3 nucleotide sequence: TGTGCCAGCAGCCCAGGAGGTAACTACGAGCAGTACTTC.

J is TRBJ2-6 and V is TRBV7-9; D is uncertain. Trimming stripped 4 bases from V and 0 bases from J, with 19 bases between. The CDR3 runs to 19 residues. Germline CDR1 is SEHNR and CDR2 is FQNEAQ (reference sequence). In DNA form, the CDR3 reads TGTGCCAGCAGCTCTTTCCCCGGATGGCGACACTCTGGGGCCAACGTCCTGACTTTC. Its protein product is CASSSFPGWRHSGANVLTF.

This chain links TRBV6-5 with TRBJ1-5, with D possibly being TRBD1 (6 bases). The germline V gene has CDR1 MNHEY and CDR2 SVGAGI. CDR3 size: 14 residues. V shed 8 bases and J shed 4 bases, with 15 bases lying between them. The CDR3 loop is CASSEGGGNQPQHF. The CDR3 coding sequence is TGTGCCAGCTCCGAAGGGGGGGGGAATCAGCCCCAGCATTTT.

In its sample, this clone was seen a few times. V and J are TRBV20-1 and TRBJ2-3; D is possibly TRBD2 (5 bases). V shed 3 bases and J shed 4 bases, with 11 bases lying between them. CDR3 size: 13 residues. In germline, CDR1 is DFQATT, CDR2 SNEGSKA (reference sequence). DNA of the CDR3: TGCAGTGCTAGTCCGGGGATTGCAGATACGCAGTATTTT. The encoded protein is CSASPGIADTQYF.

The rearrangement uses TRBV11-3 and TRBJ2-1; TRBD2 is a possible D gene (6 bases). Germline loops: CDR1 SGHNT, CDR2 YENEEA. The CDR3 runs to 14 residues. V was shortened by 3 bases and J by 9 bases, with 15 bases between the two germline ends. The CDR3 DNA reads TGTGCCAGCAGCTTTCTCGGAGGGCCAAGTGAGCAGTTCTTC. Translated, it gives CASSFLGGPSEQFF.

The chain employs TRBV25-1 and TRBJ2-5; tentative D call: TRBD2 (6 bases). Germline loops: CDR1 MGHDK, CDR2 SYGVNS. Trimming stripped 3 bases from V and 4 bases from J, with 18 bases between. The CDR3 extends over 16 amino acids. This CDR3 is CASSDGGRRVSETQYF. The DNA for the CDR3 is TGTGCCAGCAGTGACGGGGGACGGAGGGTATCAGAGACCCAGTACTTC. The entire variable domain, with the rest obtained from reference TRBV25-1 and TRBJ2-5, is as follows: EADIYQTPRYLVIGTGKKITLECSQTMGHDKMYWYQQDPGMELHLIHYSYGVNSTEKGDLSSESTVSRIRTEHFPLTLESARPSHTSQYLCASSDGGRRVSETQYFGPGTRLLVL.

The chain employs TRBV5-1 and TRBJ1-4; the match to TRBD1 covers 10 bases. Trimming cost V 2 bases and J 7 bases; bases outside gene matches: 5. Germline lookup yields CDR1 SGHRS and CDR2 YFSETQ. This CDR3 is 15 amino acids long. In DNA, the CDR3 is TGCGCCAGCAGCTTAGACAGGGGGCGGTTTGAAAAACTGTTTTTT. Amino acids: CASSLDRGRFEKLFF.

This clone was detected only a few times. The chain uses TRBV5-1 and TRBJ1-1; D gene uncertain. The germline V gene has CDR1 SGHRS and CDR2 YFSETQ. CDR3 length equals 14 residues. The germline V and J ends were trimmed by 4 bases and 1 base, with 11 bases remaining between them. The CDR3, as DNA: TGCGCCAGCAGCCCCTTGACCGGGAACACTGAAGCTTTCTTT. Translated, it gives CASSPLTGNTEAFF.

The rearrangement links TRBV30 to TRBJ1-6; D may be TRBD1 (5 bases). Per the germline V gene, CDR1 is GTSNPN and CDR2 is SVGIG (reference sequence). This CDR3 is built from 15 residues. V shed 4 bases and J shed 7 bases, with 17 bases lying between them. This CDR3 is CAWNGLGGINSPLHF. Written as DNA, the CDR3 is TGTGCCTGGAACGGCCTCGGGGGTATCAATTCACCCCTCCACTTT.

The chain has TRBV18 and TRBJ1-1; D is perhaps TRBD1 (5 bases). The V gene's germline CDR1 is KGHSH and CDR2 LQKENI. The CDR3 covers 16 residues. V gave up 3 bases and J gave up 2 bases, with 16 bases separating them. CDR3 in amino acids: CASSPISSQGNTEAFF. The CDR3 region has the DNA TGTGCCAGCTCACCCATCTCGAGCCAGGGAAACACTGAAGCTTTCTTT.

CDR3 bases: TGTGCCAGCAGTTCGAGGACGAATCAGCCCCAGCATTTT. It encodes CASSSRTNQPQHF. The chain links TRBV6-2 or TRBV6-3 to TRBJ1-5, with D hard to call. The CDR3 runs 13 residues. Germline V CDR1 and CDR2: MNHEY, SVGEGT. Between the trimmed V and J ends, which lost 4 bases and 4 bases, there was a span of 8 bases.

This chain joins TRBV24-1 and TRBJ2-5; TRBD1 matches at 10 bases. The junction had 6 bases not matched to a gene; V was cut back by 1 base and J by 5 bases. The CDR3 length is 16 residues. Germline assignment: CDR1 KGHDR and CDR2 SFDVKD. The CDR3 sequence is CATSDLRDRGSETQYF. In DNA, the CDR3 is TGTGCCACCAGTGATTTAAGGGACAGGGGCTCGGAGACCCAGTACTTC.

This chain uses TRBV12-3 or TRBV12-4 with TRBJ2-7, with D perhaps matching TRBD1 (5 bases). This CDR3 comprises 13 residues. Trimming took off 3 bases at V and 2 bases at J, with 8 bases between the two ends. The CDR3 loop reads CASSFQGTYEQYF. Written as DNA, the CDR3 is TGTGCCAGCAGTTTTCAGGGTACCTACGAGCAGTACTTC.

The rearrangement links TRBV9 to TRBJ1-3, with 9 bases identical to TRBD1. CDR1 is SGDLS, CDR2 YYNGEE, per germline. Trimming at V came to 7 bases and at J to 4 bases, leaving 9 bases not matched to a gene. This CDR3 is built from 15 residues. CDR3 in amino acids: CASGTRTGVGNTIYF. The CDR3 coding sequence is TGTGCCAGCGGGACGCGGACAGGGGTGGGAAACACCATATATTTT.